This entry lists 14 T cell receptor beta chains sequenced from one sample in a study of metastatic and nonmetastatic thyroid tumors. TCRdb used MiXCR to call clones anew from the PCR reads. The data show about 24,000 clones, around 21% seen once. Thyroid surgery took place with no prior treatment in any patient. Sequencing used blood. Receptor source: a male donor with papillary thyroid cancer or a benign thyroid nodule (not recorded which). Some clones in this sample may be carry-over from other donors' samples.

Comment on this clone: A much larger clone differs by one base, so this may be a read error. The identical CDR3 is also encoded by other nucleotide sequences in the sample. The chain combines TRBV5-6 with TRBJ1-2; D is possibly TRBD1 (5 bases). The V end lost 4 bases, the J end lost 8 bases, and 18 bases lay between the germline ends. The CDR3 extends over 14 amino acids. Per the germline V gene, CDR1 is SGHDT and CDR2 is YYEEEE. CDR3 sequence reads: CASSTLQGGYGYTF. The DNA for the CDR3 is TGTGCCAGCAGCACCCTTCAGGGCGGCTACGGCTACACCTTC.

There are a few counts of this clone. V is TRBV6-1 and J is TRBJ2-3; a possible D gene is TRBD2 (6 bases). Per germline, CDR1 MNHNS and CDR2 SASEGT. CDR3 size: 13 residues. V lost 8 bases, J lost 5 bases, and 14 bases lay in between. The CDR3 nucleotides are TGTGCCAGCCATTGGGCCGGGGGAGATACGCAGTATTTT. It translates to CASHWAGGDTQYF.

By frequency in the sample, this clone is medium-sized. The chain is built from TRBV4-2 and TRBJ2-7, with TRBD2 matching 13 bases. The germline V gene encodes CDR1 LGHNA and CDR2 YNFKEQ. Trimming took 9 bases from V and 6 from J; bases not matched to a gene: 5. The length of the CDR3 is 13 residues. The CDR3 nucleotides are TGTGCCAGTAGGACTAGCGGGAGTGGCGAGCAGTACTTC. Amino acid sequence: CASRTSGSGEQYF.

A few counts support this clone. The germline gene is not matched at one end of the junction; a read error may be the cause. The V gene is TRBV28, the J gene TRBJ2-7; a weak D match, TRBD1 (6 bases). The CDR3 has 17 amino acids. Germline loops: CDR1 MDHEN, CDR2 SYDVKM. CDR3 sequence reads: CASSASTGGASSYEQHF. CDR3 DNA sequence: TGTGCCAGCAGTGCCTCGACAGGAGGAGCGAGTTCATACGAGCAGCACTTC. The full variable domain, its missing parts supplied by reference TRBV28 and TRBJ2-7, is DVKVTQSSRYLVKRTGEKVFLECVQDMDHENMFWYRQDPGLGLRLIYFSYDVKMKEKGDIPEGYSVSREKKERFSLILESASTNQTSMYLCASSASTGGASSYEQHFGPGTRLTVT.

At least ten counts were recorded for this clone. The CDR3 loop is CSANPGQATDTQYF. In DNA form, the CDR3 reads TGCAGTGCTAATCCGGGACAGGCCACAGATACGCAGTATTTT. V usage is TRBV20-1 and J usage is TRBJ2-3; the match to TRBD1 covers 8 bases. Looked up from germline, CDR1 is DFQATT and CDR2 is SNEGSKA (reference sequence). The length of the CDR3 is 14 residues. V shed 4 bases, J shed 2 bases, and the junction held 5 bases outside the gene matches.

This clone has at least ten counts. V is TRBV15 and J is TRBJ2-2; 9 nucleotides agree with TRBD2. V shed 0 bases and J 6 bases; nucleotides not matched to a gene: 11. Per germline, CDR1 LNHNV and CDR2 YYDKDF (reference sequence). This CDR3 is 18 amino acids long. CDR3 region: CATSRERGREGPPGELFF. In DNA, the CDR3 is TGTGCCACCAGCAGAGAGCGGGGGCGGGAGGGCCCCCCCGGGGAGCTGTTTTTT.

This clone is medium-sized (0.01 to 0.1%) in the sample. V and J are TRBV2 and TRBJ2-7; 10 bases align to TRBD1. Per the germline V gene, CDR1 is SNHLY and CDR2 is FYNNEI. J was trimmed by 0 bases and V by 8 bases; bases with no gene match: 1. This CDR3 comprises 13 residues. The CDR3 reads CASGQGGSYEQYF. The CDR3 DNA sequence: TGTGCCAGCGGACAGGGGGGCTCCTACGAGCAGTACTTC.

The genes are TRBV20-1 and TRBJ2-7, with D perhaps matching TRBD2 (6 bases). This CDR3 contains 11 residues. V lost 7 bases to trimming and J lost 3 bases, with 10 bases between them. CDR1 and CDR2 from the germline V gene are DFQATT and SNEGSKA (reference sequence). As DNA, the CDR3 is TGCAGTGTGGAGGGGAGCTACGAGCAGTACTTC. Translation: CSVEGSYEQYF.

By sample share, this clone is medium-sized. Sequence at one end of the junction differs from germline and may be a read error. This rearrangement joins TRBV5-1 to TRBJ1-6; TRBD1 is a possible D gene (6 bases). CDR3 length: 16 residues. Germline-derived CDR1 and CDR2 are SGHRS and YFSETQ. The CDR3: CASSEGGTPYSSPLHF. The CDR3 DNA sequence: TGCGCCAGCAGCGAGGGCGGGACACCCTATAGTTCACCCCTCCACTTT.

This clone showed up just a few times. Its ends do not fully match the called genes, so a read error is possible. CDR3 in amino acids: CASRQYRGHGYNF. The CDR3 bases are TGTGCCAGCAGACAATACAGGGGGCATGGCTACAACTTC. The chain carries TRBV27 and TRBJ1-2, with 9 positions matching TRBD1. There are 13 residues in the CDR3. Looked up from germline, CDR1 is MNHEY and CDR2 is SMNVEV (reference sequence).

This clone was recorded many times. This chain links TRBV20-1 with TRBJ2-7; no firm D call. The CDR3 loop spans 12 amino acids. V gave up 4 bases and J gave up 1 base, with 8 bases separating them. Germline assignment: CDR1 DFQATT and CDR2 SNEGSKA (reference sequence). The CDR3 DNA reads TGCAGTGCTATCGTCCCTTCCTACGAGCAGTACTTC. Its protein product is CSAIVPSYEQYF.

This clone was counted only a few times. The chain carries TRBV20-1 and TRBJ2-3; a weak D match, TRBD2 (5 bases). Trimming took 3 bases from V and 10 from J, leaving 11 bases between them. Germline-derived CDR1 and CDR2 are DFQATT and SNEGSKA (reference sequence). The CDR3 contains 11 residues. This CDR3 is CSASGGLAQYF. For the CDR3, the DNA is TGCAGTGCTAGTGGCGGGCTTGCGCAGTATTTT.

By sample share, this clone is medium-sized. The chain joins TRBV28 to TRBJ2-6; 7 nucleotides align to TRBD1. V gave up 3 bases and J gave up 0 bases; unmatched junction bases: 8. The germline gives CDR1 MDHEN, CDR2 SYDVKM. This CDR3 contains 18 residues. CDR3 amino acids: CASSFGEGGISGANVLTF. The CDR3 DNA reads as TGTGCCAGCAGTTTCGGTGAAGGGGGCATCTCTGGGGCCAACGTCCTGACTTTC.

The chain uses TRBV30 and TRBJ2-6; no clear D. The length of the CDR3 is 13 residues. Germline V gene lookup returns CDR1 GTSNPN and CDR2 SVGIG (reference sequence). The V end lost 4 bases, the J end lost 2 bases, and 6 bases lay between the germline ends. The DNA of the CDR3 is TGTGCCTGGAATGGGGCTGGGGCCAACGTCCTGACTTTC. Amino acids: CAWNGAGANVLTF.